The T cell receptor beta chain described here comes from a study of shared clonotypes between healthy human individuals. On this clone itself: The antigen is unknown. The sample contains more than one DNA sequence encoding this CDR3.

Broader study findings: Deeper or shallower sequencing was expected to change how clonotypes are shared among donors.

Trimming cost V 8 bases and J 6 bases, with 11 bases left between them. CDR1 and CDR2 from the germline V gene are MGHDK and SYGVNS. The CDR3 is 11 residues long. Deep-level running was used for the assay. Researchers divided each subset's genomic DNA evenly across several immunoSEQ plates. TCRdb's table, derived via immunoSEQ multiplex PCR, lists solely in-frame clones and lacks some. Among 450,000 to 500,000 clones listed, approximately 80% were seen once. This TCR came from a woman between 40 and 50 years old in good health. Some clones in this sample may be carry-over from other donors' samples. The sequenced sample consisted of PBMCs. The chain links TRBV25-1 to TRBJ2-7; unclear D gene. The CDR3 here is CASGRSIEQYF. Here the CDR3 DNA reads TGTGCCAGCGGACGGTCCATCGAGCAGTACTTC.